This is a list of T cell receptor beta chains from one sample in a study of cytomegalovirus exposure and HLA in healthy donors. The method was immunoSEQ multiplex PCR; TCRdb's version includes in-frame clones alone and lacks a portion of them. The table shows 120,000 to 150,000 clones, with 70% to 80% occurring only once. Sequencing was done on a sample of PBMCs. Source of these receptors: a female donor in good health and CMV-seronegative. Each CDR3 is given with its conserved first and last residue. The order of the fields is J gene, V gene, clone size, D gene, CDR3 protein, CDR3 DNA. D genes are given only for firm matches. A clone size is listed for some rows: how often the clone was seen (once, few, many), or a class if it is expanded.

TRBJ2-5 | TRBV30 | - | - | CAWTGSAYQETQYF | TGTGCCTGGACGGGGTCGGCCTACCAAGAGACCCAGTACTTC
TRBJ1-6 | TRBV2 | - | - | CATRQENNSPLHF | TGTGCCACTAGACAGGAAAATAATTCACCCCTCCACTTT
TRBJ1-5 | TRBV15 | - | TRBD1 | CATSSPQGAEPQHF | TGTGCCACCAGCAGCCCTCAGGGGGCCGAGCCCCAGCATTTT
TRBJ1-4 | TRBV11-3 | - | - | CASSPGPSLNEKLFF | TGTGCCAGCAGCCCAGGTCCCAGCCTTAATGAAAAACTGTTTTTT
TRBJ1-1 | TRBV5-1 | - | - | CASRSEAGGIVAFF | TGCGCCAGCAGGTCCGAGGCCGGGGGGATTGTAGCTTTCTTT
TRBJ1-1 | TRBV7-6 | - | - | CASSLVVTGEAFF | TGTGCCAGCAGCTTAGTCGTGACAGGAGAAGCTTTCTTT
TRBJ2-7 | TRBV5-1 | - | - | CASSGANYEQYF | TGCGCCAGCAGCGGGGCGAACTACGAGCAGTACTTC
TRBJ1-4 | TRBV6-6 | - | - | CASTRSTNEKLFF | TGTGCCAGCACCCGGTCAACTAATGAAAAACTGTTTTTT
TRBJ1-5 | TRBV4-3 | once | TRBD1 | CASSQDRQGPLSQPQHF | TGCGCCAGCAGCCAAGATCGACAGGGGCCTCTAAGTCAGCCCCAGCATTTT
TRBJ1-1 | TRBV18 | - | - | CASSPLSENTEAFF | TGTGCCAGCTCACCATTGTCAGAGAACACTGAAGCTTTCTTT
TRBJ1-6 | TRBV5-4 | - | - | CASSLSGPPLHF | TGTGCCAGCAGCTTGTCGGGTCCACCCCTCCACTTT
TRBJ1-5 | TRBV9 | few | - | CASSERTDKNQPQHF | TGTGCCAGCAGCGAGCGGACAGATAAGAATCAGCCCCAGCATTTT
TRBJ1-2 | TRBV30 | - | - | CAWSRYRVSYGYTF | TGTGCCTGGAGTAGATACAGGGTATCGTATGGCTACACCTTC
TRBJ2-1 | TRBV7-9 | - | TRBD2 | CASSQLAGLNEQFF | TGTGCCAGCAGCCAATTAGCGGGATTGAATGAGCAGTTCTTC
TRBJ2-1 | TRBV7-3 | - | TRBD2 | CASSRPGLAGSEQFF | TGTGCCAGCAGCCGTCCGGGACTAGCGGGGAGTGAGCAGTTCTTC
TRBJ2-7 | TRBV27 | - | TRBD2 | CASSLVGGDYEQYF | TGTGCCAGCAGTTTGGTCGGGGGGGACTACGAGCAGTACTTC
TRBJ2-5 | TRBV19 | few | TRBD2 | CASSMGGETQYF | TGTGCCAGTAGTATGGGGGGGGAGACCCAGTACTTC
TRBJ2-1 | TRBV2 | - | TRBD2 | CASIGLAGDRAEQFF | TGTGCCAGCATAGGACTAGCGGGAGATCGGGCTGAGCAGTTCTTC
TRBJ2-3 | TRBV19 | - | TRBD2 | CASTLAGSTDTQYF | TGTGCCAGTACCCTAGCGGGTAGCACAGATACGCAGTATTTT
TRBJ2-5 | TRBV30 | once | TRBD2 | CAWSGGREGPVSQETQYF | TGTGCCTGGAGTGGAGGGCGGGAGGGCCCGGTGAGCCAAGAGACCCAGTACTTC
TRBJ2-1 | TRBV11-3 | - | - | CASSLPGTTYNEQFF | TGTGCCAGCAGCTTACCGGGAACCACCTACAATGAGCAGTTCTTC
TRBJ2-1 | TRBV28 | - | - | CASRTVRGLGSYNEQFF | TGTGCCAGCAGGACCGTTCGGGGGTTAGGCTCCTACAATGAGCAGTTCTTC
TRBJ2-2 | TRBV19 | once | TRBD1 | CASNRQGVGELFF | TGTGCCAGTAACCGACAGGGTGTCGGGGAGCTGTTTTTT
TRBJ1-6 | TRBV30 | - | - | CAWSGPYSPLHF | TGTGCCTGGAGTGGGCCATATTCACCCCTCCACTTT